These 26 T cell receptor beta chains share one sample of origin, sequenced in a study of early T cells in non-severe SARS-CoV-2 infection. TCRdb re-derived calls from the 5' RACE reads in MiXCR, one entry per CDR3 protein. The sample has about 80,000 distinct CDR3 sequences, around 12% seen once. Input material: whole blood. Receptors were obtained from an adult who was a healthcare worker with PCR-confirmed SARS-CoV-2 infection or an uninfected control (not recorded which).

This clonotype has more than one count but fewer than ten. V usage is TRBV7-6 and J usage is TRBJ2-7; no clear D. Germline V CDR1 and CDR2: SGHVS, FNYEAQ. Trimming removed 0 bases from V and 9 bases from J, with 12 bases in between. The CDR3 has 13 amino acids. The CDR3 nucleotides are TGTGCCAGCAGCTTAGCGTCCCTTCAGGTGCAGTACTTC. This gives the protein CASSLASLQVQYF.

This clonotype was counted a single time. A much larger clone sits a single nucleotide away, making a read error possible. The chain employs TRBV12-3 or TRBV12-4 and TRBJ2-3; no clear D. The CDR3 runs to 15 residues. Here the CDR3 reads CVSSPWLTSTDTQYF. In DNA form, the CDR3 reads TGTGTCAGCAGCCCCTGGTTGACTAGCACAGATACGCAGTATTTT.

This clonotype was counted only a few times. This chain joins TRBV6-2 or TRBV6-3 and TRBJ1-1; D possibly corresponds to TRBD1 (6 bases). This CDR3 contains 13 residues. The germline V and J ends were trimmed by 6 bases and 6 bases, with 14 bases remaining between them. Germline CDR1 is MNHEY and CDR2 is SVGEGT. The CDR3 loop is CASSRWGAPEAFF. CDR3 nucleotides: TGTGCCAGCAGCCGATGGGGGGCACCTGAAGCTTTCTTT.

In its sample, this clonotype was seen many times. The chain couples TRBV5-6 to TRBJ2-7; 9 bases agree with TRBD2. The CDR3 has 15 amino acids. The germline gives CDR1 SGHDT, CDR2 YYEEEE. Trimming took 4 bases from V and 3 from J; bases not matched to a gene: 8. CDR3 DNA: TGTGCCAGCAGCCACTCAGGACTAGCGAACTACGAGCAGTACTTC. Its translation: CASSHSGLANYEQYF.

This clonotype was counted between two and nine times. This rearrangement joins TRBV12-3 or TRBV12-4 to TRBJ1-1; 7 bases match TRBD1. V was pared by 3 bases and J by 2 bases, with 6 bases of the junction left unmatched. The CDR3 sequence is 15 residues long. The CDR3 nucleotides are TGTGCCAGCAGTTTTTTTGGAGGGGGCAACACTGAAGCTTTCTTT. Translating gives CASSFFGGGNTEAFF.

There are a few counts of this clonotype. The chain combines TRBV6-5 with TRBJ2-1; either TRBD1 or TRBD2 may fit D (5 bases each). Trimming took 4 bases from V and 0 from J, leaving 10 bases between them. There are 15 residues in the CDR3. Germline CDR1 is MNHEY and CDR2 is SVGAGI. CDR3 residues: CASSSGRSSYNEQFF. Here the CDR3 DNA reads TGTGCCAGCAGTTCGGGACGGAGCTCCTACAATGAGCAGTTCTTC.

The J gene is TRBJ2-3, the V gene TRBV28; no clear D. The CDR3 consists of 13 residues. Germline V gives CDR1 MDHEN, CDR2 SYDVKM. V was clipped by 3 bases and J by 2 bases, with 6 bases between them. CDR3 bases: TGTGCCAGCAGTTTCCGGGCCACAGATACGCAGTATTTT. Encoded protein: CASSFRATDTQYF.

The chain carries TRBV7-9 and TRBJ1-1; no clear D. Germline lookup yields CDR1 SEHNR and CDR2 FQNEAQ (reference sequence). The CDR3 is 8 amino acids. Trimming removed 6 bases at V and 7 bases at J, with 0 bases between. The CDR3 region is CASSEAFF. CDR3 in DNA: TGTGCCAGCAGTGAAGCTTTCTTT.

This clonotype was observed a few times. The chain combines TRBV20-1 with TRBJ1-1; TRBD1 is a possible D gene (6 bases). The CDR3 is made up of 12 amino acids. Looked up from germline, CDR1 is DFQATT and CDR2 is SNEGSKA (reference sequence). Trimming removed 5 bases from V and 4 bases from J, with 11 bases in between. For the CDR3, the DNA is TGCAGTGCTGAACAGGGACTCACTGAAGCTTTCTTT. Translating it yields CSAEQGLTEAFF.

This clonotype was detected ten times or more. The chain combines TRBV3-1 with TRBJ2-7; 10 nucleotides align to TRBD2. The germline V gene encodes CDR1 LGHDT and CDR2 YNNKEL (reference sequence). CDR3 length: 16 residues. V lost 1 base and J lost 4; bases outside the gene matches: 7. CDR3 sequence (DNA): TGTGCCAGCAGCCAAGGTGGAGCGGGAGGGTTTTACGAGCAGTACTTC. The encoded protein is CASSQGGAGGFYEQYF.

CDR3 amino acids: CASSLTVSGANVLTF. The CDR3 DNA reads TGCGCCAGCAGCTTGACAGTCTCTGGGGCCAACGTCCTGACTTTC. The V and J genes are TRBV5-1 and TRBJ2-6; D gene ambiguous. There are 15 residues in the CDR3. The germline V and J ends were trimmed by 1 base and 0 bases, with 5 bases remaining between them. Germline-derived CDR1 and CDR2 are SGHRS and YFSETQ.

This clonotype was seen many times. The chain employs TRBV5-1 and TRBJ2-1, with a tentative D call TRBD1 (5 bases). The V end was cut by 0 bases, the J end by 7 bases, with 14 bases between. The CDR3 loop spans 15 amino acids. The germline CDR1 and CDR2 sequences are SGHRS and YFSETQ. The CDR3 nucleotides are TGCGCCAGCAGCTTGGGGCGGCAGGGTGGTAATGAGCAGTTCTTC. Its translation is CASSLGRQGGNEQFF.

This clonotype was counted at least ten times. The V and J genes are TRBV3-1 and TRBJ2-1; 7 bases map to TRBD2. The CDR3 spans 16 residues. V shed 3 bases, J shed 4 bases, and the junction held 9 bases outside the gene matches. Germline CDR1 and CDR2: LGHDT and YNNKEL (reference sequence). CDR3 amino acids: CASSQVLAEGYNEQFF. CDR3 nucleotides: TGTGCCAGCAGCCAGGTCCTAGCGGAGGGGTACAATGAGCAGTTCTTC.

This clonotype was counted between two and nine times. V usage is TRBV6-6 and J usage is TRBJ2-5; 8 positions match TRBD1. There are 15 residues in the CDR3. After removal of 6 bases from V and 4 bases from J, the junction contained 10 bases not matched to a gene. CDR1 is MNHNY, CDR2 SVGAGI, per germline (reference sequence). DNA of the CDR3: TGTGCCAGCAGACGTGGACAGGGTTCCGTAGAGACCCAGTACTTC. Its protein is CASRRGQGSVETQYF.

In this sample, this clonotype turned up many times. The chain employs TRBV18 and TRBJ1-1; the D is unclear. Trimming took 4 bases from V and 2 from J, leaving 11 bases between them. The CDR3 covers 14 residues. Germline CDR1 reads KGHSH; CDR2 reads LQKENI. Here the CDR3 DNA reads TGTGCCAGCTCACTGCCGTGGGCTAACACTGAAGCTTTCTTT. Translation gives CASSLPWANTEAFF.

This clonotype was observed a handful of times. The V gene is TRBV5-5, the J gene TRBJ2-7, with 10 positions matching TRBD1. The CDR3 loop spans 17 amino acids. V lost 0 bases, J lost 1 base, and 7 bases stayed unmatched. Per germline, CDR1 SGHKS and CDR2 YYEKEE (reference sequence). The CDR3 DNA reads TGTGCCAGCAGCTTGGGGTTGGGACAGGGGATGTCCTACGAGCAGTACTTC. It translates to CASSLGLGQGMSYEQYF.

This clonotype was recorded at least ten times. The chain is built from TRBV15 and TRBJ2-7; TRBD2 agrees at 15 bases. Germline CDR1 reads LNHNV; CDR2 reads YYDKDF (reference sequence). With V trimmed by 9 bases and J by 6 bases, 12 bases remained unmatched. The CDR3 runs to 16 residues. The CDR3 loop reads CATSPPPGLAGGEQYF. DNA for the CDR3: TGTGCCACGAGCCCACCTCCGGGACTAGCGGGGGGCGAGCAGTACTTC.

This clonotype has more than one count but fewer than ten. The rearrangement uses TRBV28 and TRBJ2-1; 7 positions agree with TRBD2. V trimming: 7 bases; J trimming: 3 bases; junction bases outside the gene matches: 9. The germline V gene has CDR1 MDHEN and CDR2 SYDVKM. CDR3 length: 15 amino acids. The CDR3 DNA is TGTGCCAGCACTCCCGGGGGGTCAAACTACAATGAGCAGTTCTTC. Its protein is CASTPGGSNYNEQFF.

This clonotype was counted a few times. The chain links TRBV20-1 to TRBJ1-1; D unresolved. V dropped 5 bases and J dropped 10 bases, with 14 bases sitting between them. This CDR3 contains 11 residues. Germline CDR1 DFQATT, CDR2 SNEGSKA (reference sequence). For the CDR3, the DNA is TGCAGTGCTCCGACTCCGGGAGGAGCTTTCTTT. It encodes CSAPTPGGAFF.

The chain combines TRBV2 with TRBJ2-1; 8 bases map to TRBD2. The germline CDR1 and CDR2 sequences are SNHLY and FYNNEI. The CDR3 is 16 amino acids. V gave up 5 bases and J gave up 0 bases; unmatched junction bases: 6. The DNA of the CDR3 is TGTGCCAGCAGTCGACTAGCGTTGAGCTCCTACAATGAGCAGTTCTTC. Encoded protein: CASSRLALSSYNEQFF.

The V call is TRBV3-1, the J call TRBJ2-1; TRBD2 matches at 11 bases. CDR3 length: 17 amino acids. Germline V CDR1 and CDR2: LGHDT, YNNKEL (reference sequence). With 2 bases clipped from V and 3 bases from J, the junction kept 6 bases outside the gene matches. CDR3 loop: CASSQTGTSGDYNEQFF. DNA for the CDR3: TGTGCCAGCAGCCAAACCGGGACTAGCGGTGACTACAATGAGCAGTTCTTC.

This clonotype was counted a few times. This chain links TRBV20-1 with TRBJ2-1; perhaps TRBD2 as D (5 bases). Looked up from germline, CDR1 is DFQATT and CDR2 is SNEGSKA (reference sequence). The CDR3 totals 16 residues. V shed 0 bases and J shed 2 bases, with 14 bases lying between them. The CDR3 DNA follows: TGCAGTGCTAGAGATCGTCGAGGGTTGACCTACAATGAGCAGTTCTTC. It specifies CSARDRRGLTYNEQFF.

This clonotype has just a few counts. The J gene is TRBJ2-7, the V gene TRBV7-8; D call uncertain. The CDR3 spans 12 residues. Germline lookup yields CDR1 SGHVS and CDR2 FQNEAQ. V was shortened by 3 bases and J by 4 bases, with 7 bases between the two germline ends. The CDR3 sequence is CASSFGAYEQYF. Written as DNA, the CDR3 is TGTGCCAGCAGCTTCGGCGCTTACGAGCAGTACTTC.

This clonotype has only a few counts. CDR3: CASSAAPLKETQYF. In nucleotides, the CDR3 is TGTGCCAGCAGCGCCGCCCCCCTAAAGGAGACCCAGTACTTC. The chain recombines TRBV9 with TRBJ2-5; D unresolved. The CDR3 contains 14 residues. V lost 3 bases and J 5 bases, leaving 14 bases between the germline ends. Germline CDR1 reads SGDLS; CDR2 reads YYNGEE.

This clonotype was seen ten or more times. The chain employs TRBV6-1 and TRBJ1-1; 7 bases align to TRBD1. Trimming cost V 5 bases and J 5 bases; bases outside gene matches: 5. The CDR3 totals 13 residues. The germline V gene has CDR1 MNHNS and CDR2 SASEGT. Here the CDR3 reads CASSMTGWTEAFF. Here the CDR3 DNA reads TGTGCCAGCAGTATGACAGGGTGGACTGAAGCTTTCTTT.

The chain combines TRBV27 with TRBJ1-1; possible D gene TRBD1, 6 bases. The germline gives CDR1 MNHEY, CDR2 SMNVEV (reference sequence). The CDR3 contains 13 residues. V lost 5 bases and J lost 10, with 17 bases in between. Here the CDR3 DNA reads TGTGCCAGCAGTCCCCATCAGGGGTTTAGAGCTTTCTTT. It specifies CASSPHQGFRAFF.